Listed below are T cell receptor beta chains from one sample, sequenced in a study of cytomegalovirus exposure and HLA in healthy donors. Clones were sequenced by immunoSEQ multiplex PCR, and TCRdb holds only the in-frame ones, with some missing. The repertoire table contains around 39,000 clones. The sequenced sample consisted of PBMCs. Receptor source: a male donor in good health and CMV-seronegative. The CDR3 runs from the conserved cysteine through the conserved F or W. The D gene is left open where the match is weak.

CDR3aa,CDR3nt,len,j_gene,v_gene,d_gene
CSVGQGGHEQYF,TGCAGCGTTGGACAGGGTGGCCACGAGCAGTACTTC,12,TRBJ2-7,TRBV29-1,TRBD1
CASSSDRQGRNSPLHF,TGTGCCAGCAGCTCGGACAGGCAAGGACGGAATTCACCCCTCCACTTT,16,TRBJ1-6,TRBV9,TRBD1
CASSQTDTQYF,TGTGCCAGCAGCCAGACAGATACGCAGTATTTT,11,TRBJ2-3,TRBV2,NA
CASSSIIAMYTEAFF,TGTGCCAGCAGTTCGATAATAGCAATGTACACTGAAGCTTTCTTT,15,TRBJ1-1,TRBV6-5,NA
CASRRDSPSYEQYF,TGCGCCAGCAGAAGGGACAGTCCCTCCTACGAGCAGTACTTC,14,TRBJ2-7,TRBV5-1,TRBD1
CAWSGHTTGGQPQHF,TGTGCCTGGAGTGGACATACCACCGGGGGTCAGCCCCAGCATTTT,15,TRBJ1-5,TRBV30,NA
CAIRDRAYNEQFF,TGTGCCATCAGGGACAGGGCCTACAATGAGCAGTTCTTC,13,TRBJ2-1,TRBV10-3,TRBD1
CASSPGYYEQYF,TGTGCCAGCAGCCCCGGTTACTACGAGCAGTACTTC,12,TRBJ2-7,TRBV5-8,NA
CASSYAFAGARGTGELFF,TGTGCCAGCAGCTACGCTTTTGCAGGGGCCAGAGGCACCGGGGAGCTGTTTTTT,18,TRBJ2-2,TRBV5-4,NA
CASSLNSINYGYTF,TGCGCCAGCAGCTTGAACAGCATTAACTATGGCTACACCTTC,14,TRBJ1-2,TRBV5-1,NA
CASSLWGVRQPQHF,TGTGCCAGCAGCTTGTGGGGGGTCCGTCAGCCCCAGCATTTT,14,TRBJ1-5,TRBV5-6,NA
CASSPGYGTYEQYF,TGTGCCAGCAGCCCGGGGTACGGCACCTACGAGCAGTACTTC,14,TRBJ2-7,TRBV11-2,NA
CASKPRQGGETQYF,TGTGCCAGCAAGCCTCGACAGGGCGGAGAGACCCAGTACTTC,14,TRBJ2-5,TRBV7-9,TRBD1
CASSPQGSSYNSPLHF,TGTGCCAGCAGCCCCCAGGGAAGCTCCTATAATTCACCCCTCCACTTT,16,TRBJ1-6,TRBV28,NA
CASSIQLVETQYF,TGTGCCAGTAGTATTCAACTAGTTGAGACCCAGTACTTC,13,TRBJ2-5,TRBV19,NA
CASSIGVQGQPQHF,TGTGCCAGTAGTATAGGGGTCCAGGGACAGCCCCAGCATTTT,14,TRBJ1-5,TRBV19,NA
CASSGTEAEAFF,TGTGCCAGCAGCGGGACTGAGGCAGAAGCTTTCTTT,12,TRBJ1-1,TRBV7-6,NA
CASSSGQGSRVGGELFF,TGCGCCAGCAGCTCGGGACAGGGATCCCGGGTCGGCGGGGAGCTGTTTTTT,17,TRBJ2-2,TRBV5-1,TRBD1
CATNQGQMGYEQYF,TGTGCCACCAACCAGGGACAGATGGGCTACGAGCAGTACTTC,14,TRBJ2-7,TRBV15,TRBD1
CASSSQGGQRYGYTF,TGTGCCAGCAGCTCCCAGGGGGGACAAAGGTATGGCTACACCTTC,15,TRBJ1-2,TRBV13,TRBD1
CAISENGPSYEQYF,TGTGCCATCAGTGAAAATGGGCCCTCCTACGAGCAGTACTTC,14,TRBJ2-7,TRBV10-3,NA
CASSLQGTDTQYF,TGTGCCAGCAGCTTACAGGGCACAGATACGCAGTATTTT,13,TRBJ2-3,TRBV5-6,NA
CASSLEGRGTMGDTQYF,TGTGCCAGCAGCCTAGAGGGGCGTGGGACTATGGGAGATACGCAGTATTTT,17,TRBJ2-3,TRBV7-2,TRBD2
CASSPSTSGGSNEQFF,TGCGCCAGCAGCCCATCGACTAGCGGGGGGAGCAATGAGCAGTTCTTC,16,TRBJ2-1,TRBV4-1,TRBD2
CASREGSEQYF,TGTGCCAGCAGGGAGGGGAGCGAGCAGTACTTC,11,TRBJ2-7,TRBV6-1,NA
CASSQEVVGDSPWVDTIYF,TGCGCCAGCAGCCAAGAGGTTGTAGGGGACTCGCCCTGGGTGGACACCATATATTTT,19,TRBJ1-3,TRBV4-1,NA
CASSAGQANQPQHF,TGTGCCAGCAGCGCCGGACAGGCCAATCAGCCCCAGCATTTT,14,TRBJ1-5,TRBV9,TRBD1
CASSFPSGHENTEAFF,TGTGCCAGCAGCTTCCCCTCGGGACACGAGAACACTGAAGCTTTCTTT,16,TRBJ1-1,TRBV11-3,NA
CASSQVVGPTGFREKLFF,TGTGCCAGCAGCCAAGTGGTGGGGCCGACTGGTTTTCGTGAAAAACTGTTTTTT,18,TRBJ1-4,TRBV14,NA
CASSFRQGILHTEAFF,TGTGCCAGCAGTTTCCGACAGGGAATACTCCACACTGAAGCTTTCTTT,16,TRBJ1-1,TRBV27,TRBD1
CASSVGTRKAYEQYF,TGCGCCAGCAGCGTCGGGACTCGGAAAGCCTACGAGCAGTACTTC,15,TRBJ2-7,TRBV5-1,NA
CASSLEPYDYTF,TGCGCCAGCAGCTTAGAACCCTATGACTACACCTTC,12,TRBJ1-2,TRBV5-1,NA
CASRTAGGRRSTSYNEQFF,TGTGCCAGCAGAACAGCGGGGGGCCGACGGTCGACCTCCTACAATGAGCAGTTCTTC,19,TRBJ2-1,TRBV7-9,TRBD2
CASGPLALQQFF,TGTGCCAGCGGGCCCCTAGCGCTTCAGCAGTTCTTC,12,TRBJ2-1,TRBV27,NA
CASSYSQGVNQPQHF,TGTGCCAGCAGTTACTCGCAGGGGGTCAATCAGCCCCAGCATTTT,15,TRBJ1-5,TRBV6-5,TRBD1
CAWSPLVYEQYF,TGTGCCTGGAGTCCACTGGTATACGAGCAGTACTTC,12,TRBJ2-7,TRBV30,NA
CASSLGTESNQPQHF,TGTGCCAGCTCACTGGGGACTGAGAGCAATCAGCCCCAGCATTTT,15,TRBJ1-5,TRBV18,NA
CASSFSLSSYNEQFF,TGTGCCAGTAGTTTTAGCCTGAGCTCCTACAATGAGCAGTTCTTC,15,TRBJ2-1,TRBV19,NA
CASPPRDSANYGYTF,TGTGCCAGCCCACCCCGGGACAGCGCCAACTATGGCTACACCTTC,15,TRBJ1-2,TRBV18,TRBD1
CASDWAASGAPLLGF,TGTGCCAGCGATTGGGCGGCTAGCGGGGCCCCTCTGCTGGGTTTT,15,TRBJ2-3,TRBV6-1,TRBD2
CASSLPGGSNQPQHF,TGTGCCAGCAGTTTACCAGGGGGGAGCAATCAGCCCCAGCATTTT,15,TRBJ1-5,TRBV28,TRBD1